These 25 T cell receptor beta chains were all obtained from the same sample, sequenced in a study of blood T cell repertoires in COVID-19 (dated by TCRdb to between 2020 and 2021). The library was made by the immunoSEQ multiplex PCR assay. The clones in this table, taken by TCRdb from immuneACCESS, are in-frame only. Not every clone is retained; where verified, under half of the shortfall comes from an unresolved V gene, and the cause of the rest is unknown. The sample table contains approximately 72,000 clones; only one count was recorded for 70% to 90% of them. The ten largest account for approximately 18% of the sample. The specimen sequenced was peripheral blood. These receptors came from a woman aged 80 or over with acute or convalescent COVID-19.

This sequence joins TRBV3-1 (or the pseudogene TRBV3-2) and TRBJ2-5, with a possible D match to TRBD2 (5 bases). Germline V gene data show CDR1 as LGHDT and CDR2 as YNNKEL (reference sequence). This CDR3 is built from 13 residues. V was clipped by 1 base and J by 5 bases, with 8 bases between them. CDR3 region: CASSQVARETQYF. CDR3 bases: TGTGCCAGCAGCCAAGTAGCGAGGGAGACCCAGTACTTC.

The CDR3, as DNA: TGTGCCAGCAGTTTCCGGGTCGTGGGCACTGAAGCTTTCTTT. It translates to CASSFRVVGTEAFF. The chain carries TRBV6-2 or TRBV6-3 and TRBJ1-1, with D unresolved. V dropped 4 bases and J dropped 4 bases, with 13 bases sitting between them. This CDR3 region has 14 residues. Germline CDR1 is MNHEY and CDR2 is SVGEGT.

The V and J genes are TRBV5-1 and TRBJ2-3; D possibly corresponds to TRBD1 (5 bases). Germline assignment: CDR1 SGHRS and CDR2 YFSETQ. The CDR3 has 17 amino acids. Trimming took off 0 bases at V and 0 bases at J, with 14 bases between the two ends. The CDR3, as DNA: TGCGCCAGCAGCTTGGGAGTCGTTTCAGGGAGCACAGATACGCAGTATTTT. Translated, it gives CASSLGVVSGSTDTQYF.

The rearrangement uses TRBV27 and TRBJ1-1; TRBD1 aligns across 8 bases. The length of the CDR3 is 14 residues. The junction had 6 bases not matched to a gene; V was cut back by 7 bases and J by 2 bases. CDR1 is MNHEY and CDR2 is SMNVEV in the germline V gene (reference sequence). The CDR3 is CASKLDRVNTEAFF. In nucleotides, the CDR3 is TGTGCCAGCAAACTGGACAGGGTTAACACTGAAGCTTTCTTT.

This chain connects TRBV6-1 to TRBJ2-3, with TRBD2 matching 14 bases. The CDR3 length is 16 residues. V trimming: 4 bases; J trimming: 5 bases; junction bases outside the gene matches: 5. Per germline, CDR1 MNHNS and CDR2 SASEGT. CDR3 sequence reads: CASSATSGGAQDTQYF. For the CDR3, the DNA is TGTGCCAGCAGTGCGACTAGCGGGGGGGCCCAAGATACGCAGTATTTT.

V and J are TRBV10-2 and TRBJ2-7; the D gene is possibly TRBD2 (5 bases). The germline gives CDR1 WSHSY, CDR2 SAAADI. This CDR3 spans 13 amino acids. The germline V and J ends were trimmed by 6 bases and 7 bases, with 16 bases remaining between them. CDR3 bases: TGCGCCAGCAGGGCAGAGCGACCGGGGGAGCAGTACTTC. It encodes CASRAERPGEQYF.

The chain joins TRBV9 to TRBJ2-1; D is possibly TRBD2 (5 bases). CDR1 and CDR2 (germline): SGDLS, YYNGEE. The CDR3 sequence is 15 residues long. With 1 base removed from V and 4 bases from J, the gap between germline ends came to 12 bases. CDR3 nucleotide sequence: TGTGCCAGCAGCGTAAGCTGGGAGCCTTACAATGAGCAGTTCTTC. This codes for CASSVSWEPYNEQFF.

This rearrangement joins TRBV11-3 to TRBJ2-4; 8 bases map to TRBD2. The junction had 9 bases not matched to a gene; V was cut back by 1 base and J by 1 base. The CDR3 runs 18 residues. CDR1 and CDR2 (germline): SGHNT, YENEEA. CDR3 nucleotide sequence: TGTGCCAGCAGCTTAGTTCGACTAGCGCGCGGGGCCAAAAACATTCAGTACTTC. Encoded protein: CASSLVRLARGAKNIQYF.

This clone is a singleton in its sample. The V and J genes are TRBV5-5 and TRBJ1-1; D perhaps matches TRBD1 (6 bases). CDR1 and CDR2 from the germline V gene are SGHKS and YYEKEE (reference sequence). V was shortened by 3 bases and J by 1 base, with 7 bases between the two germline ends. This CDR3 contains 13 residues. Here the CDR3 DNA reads TGTGCCAGCAGCTCGACAGGGAACACTGAAGCTTTCTTT. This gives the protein CASSSTGNTEAFF.

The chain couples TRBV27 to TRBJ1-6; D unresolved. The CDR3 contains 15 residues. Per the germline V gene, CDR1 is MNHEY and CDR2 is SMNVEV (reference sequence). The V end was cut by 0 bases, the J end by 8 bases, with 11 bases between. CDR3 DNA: TGTGCCAGCAGTTTATCGGTCGGGGTCGATTCACCCCTCCACTTT. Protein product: CASSLSVGVDSPLHF.

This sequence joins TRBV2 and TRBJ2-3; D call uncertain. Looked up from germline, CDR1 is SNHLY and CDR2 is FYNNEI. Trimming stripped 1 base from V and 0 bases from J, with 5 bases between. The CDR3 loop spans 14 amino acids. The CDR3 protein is CASSEGPSTDTQYF. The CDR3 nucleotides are TGTGCCAGCAGTGAAGGGCCTAGCACAGATACGCAGTATTTT.

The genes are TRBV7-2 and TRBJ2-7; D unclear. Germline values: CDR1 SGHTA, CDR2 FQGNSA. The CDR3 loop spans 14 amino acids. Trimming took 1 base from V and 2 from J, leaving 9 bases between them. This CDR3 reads CASSLDPSAYEQYF. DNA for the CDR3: TGTGCCAGCAGCTTAGATCCTTCCGCCTACGAGCAGTACTTC.

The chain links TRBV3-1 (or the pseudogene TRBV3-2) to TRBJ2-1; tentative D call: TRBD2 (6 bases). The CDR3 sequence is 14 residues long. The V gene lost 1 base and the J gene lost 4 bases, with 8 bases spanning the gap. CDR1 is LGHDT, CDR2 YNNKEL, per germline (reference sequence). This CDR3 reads CASSQVGLYNEQFF. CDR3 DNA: TGTGCCAGCAGCCAAGTGGGACTTTACAATGAGCAGTTCTTC.

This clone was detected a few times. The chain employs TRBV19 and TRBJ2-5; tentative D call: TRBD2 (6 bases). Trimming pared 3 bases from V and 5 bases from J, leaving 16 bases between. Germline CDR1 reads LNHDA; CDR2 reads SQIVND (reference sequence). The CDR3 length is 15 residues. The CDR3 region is CASSMVGGAGETQYF. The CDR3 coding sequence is TGTGCCAGTAGTATGGTTGGGGGTGCGGGGGAGACCCAGTACTTC.

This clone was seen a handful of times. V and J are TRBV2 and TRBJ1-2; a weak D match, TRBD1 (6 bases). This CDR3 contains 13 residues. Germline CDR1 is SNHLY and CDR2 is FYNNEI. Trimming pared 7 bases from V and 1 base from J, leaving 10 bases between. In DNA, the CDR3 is TGTGCCAGCACGAGGGGGAATAACTATGGCTACACCTTC. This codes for CASTRGNNYGYTF.

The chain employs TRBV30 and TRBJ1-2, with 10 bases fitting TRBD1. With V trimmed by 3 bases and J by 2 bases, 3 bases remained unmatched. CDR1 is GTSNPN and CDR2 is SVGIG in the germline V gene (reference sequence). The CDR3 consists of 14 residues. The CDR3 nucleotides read TGTGCCTGGAGACCGGGACAGGGGAACTATGGCTACACCTTC. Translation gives CAWRPGQGNYGYTF.

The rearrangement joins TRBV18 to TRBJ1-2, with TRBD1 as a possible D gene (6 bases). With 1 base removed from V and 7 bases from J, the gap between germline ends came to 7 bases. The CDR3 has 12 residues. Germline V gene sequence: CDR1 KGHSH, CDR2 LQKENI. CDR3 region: CASSPRDTGYTF. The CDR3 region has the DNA TGTGCCAGCTCACCACGGGACACTGGCTACACCTTC.

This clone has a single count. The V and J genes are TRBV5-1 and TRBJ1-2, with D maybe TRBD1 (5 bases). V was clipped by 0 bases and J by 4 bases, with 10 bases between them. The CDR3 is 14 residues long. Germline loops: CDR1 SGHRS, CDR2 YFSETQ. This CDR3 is CASSLGGGAYGYTF. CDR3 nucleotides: TGCGCCAGCAGCTTGGGCGGGGGAGCCTATGGCTACACCTTC.

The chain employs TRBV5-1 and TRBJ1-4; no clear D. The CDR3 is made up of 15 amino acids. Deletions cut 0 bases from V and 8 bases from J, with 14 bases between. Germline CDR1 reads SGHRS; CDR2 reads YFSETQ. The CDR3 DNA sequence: TGCGCCAGCAGCTTGGATGGGCAGGAAGCCGAAAAACTGTTTTTT. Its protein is CASSLDGQEAEKLFF.

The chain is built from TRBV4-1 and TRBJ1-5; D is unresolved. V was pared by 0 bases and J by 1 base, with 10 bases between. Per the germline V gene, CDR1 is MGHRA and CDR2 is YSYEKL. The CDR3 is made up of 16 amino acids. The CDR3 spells CASSQDRSGSNQPQHF. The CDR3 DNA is TGCGCCAGCAGCCAAGATCGGTCGGGGAGCAATCAGCCCCAGCATTTT.

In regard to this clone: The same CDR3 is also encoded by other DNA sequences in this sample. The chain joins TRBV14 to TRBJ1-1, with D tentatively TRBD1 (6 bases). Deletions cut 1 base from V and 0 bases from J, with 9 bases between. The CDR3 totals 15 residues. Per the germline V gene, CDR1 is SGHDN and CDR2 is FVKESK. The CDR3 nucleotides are TGTGCCAGCAGCCAAGGGGCAGGGGTGAACACTGAAGCTTTCTTT. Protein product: CASSQGAGVNTEAFF.

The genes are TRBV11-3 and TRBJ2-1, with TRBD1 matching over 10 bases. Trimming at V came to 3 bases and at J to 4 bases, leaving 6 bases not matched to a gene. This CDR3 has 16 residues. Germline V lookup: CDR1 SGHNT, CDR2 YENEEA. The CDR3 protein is CASSLAGQGVYNEQFF. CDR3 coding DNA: TGTGCCAGCAGCTTGGCCGGACAGGGGGTTTACAATGAGCAGTTCTTC.

Here the CDR3 reads CSATDNEQFF. Here the CDR3 DNA reads TGCAGTGCTACGGACAATGAGCAGTTCTTC. V is TRBV20-1 and J is TRBJ2-1; no clear D. Looked up from germline, CDR1 is DFQATT and CDR2 is SNEGSKA (reference sequence). CDR3 length: 10 amino acids. The germline V and J ends were trimmed by 4 bases and 5 bases, with 3 bases remaining between them.

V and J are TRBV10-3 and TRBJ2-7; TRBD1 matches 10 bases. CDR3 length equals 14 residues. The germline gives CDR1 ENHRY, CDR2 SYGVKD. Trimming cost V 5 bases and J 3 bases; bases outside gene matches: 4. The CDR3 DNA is TGTGCCATCAGTTGGGGACAGGGGATCTACGAGCAGTACTTC. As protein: CAISWGQGIYEQYF.

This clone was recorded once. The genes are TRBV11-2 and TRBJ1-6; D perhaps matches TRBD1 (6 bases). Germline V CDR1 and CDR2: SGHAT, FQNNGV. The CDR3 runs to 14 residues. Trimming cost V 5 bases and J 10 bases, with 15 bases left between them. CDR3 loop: CASSPTGPNSPLHF. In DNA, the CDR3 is TGTGCCAGCAGCCCTACAGGGCCCAACTCACCCCTCCACTTT.